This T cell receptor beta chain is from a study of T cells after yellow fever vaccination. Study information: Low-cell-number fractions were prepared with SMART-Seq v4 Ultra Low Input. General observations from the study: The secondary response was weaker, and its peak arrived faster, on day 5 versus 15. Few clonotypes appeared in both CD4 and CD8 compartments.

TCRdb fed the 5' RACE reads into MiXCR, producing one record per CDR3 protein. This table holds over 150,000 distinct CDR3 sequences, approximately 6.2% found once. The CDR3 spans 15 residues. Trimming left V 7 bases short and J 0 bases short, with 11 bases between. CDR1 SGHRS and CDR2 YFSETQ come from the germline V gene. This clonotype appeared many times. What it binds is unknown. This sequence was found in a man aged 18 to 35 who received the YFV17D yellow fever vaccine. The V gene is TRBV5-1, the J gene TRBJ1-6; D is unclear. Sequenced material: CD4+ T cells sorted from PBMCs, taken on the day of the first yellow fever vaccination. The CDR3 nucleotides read TGCGCCAGCCGTTGGGCGAGCTCCTATAATTCACCCCTCCACTTT. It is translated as CASRWASSYNSPLHF.